This T cell receptor beta chain appears in the sequencing data of a study of post-analysis software for immune sequencing data. The TCR beta cDNA libraries carried unique molecular identifiers. Using its own MiXCR run on the PCR reads, TCRdb lists one record per CDR3 protein. The sample yields approximately 730,000 distinct CDR3 sequences, 46% seen once. A note on this clonotype: Its specificity is unknown.

Broader study findings: Under the F measure, samples that were prepared in one batch clustered strongly together.

The clonotype comes from a girl aged 10-17 years with multiple sclerosis. The specimen sequenced was blood.

CDR3 coding DNA: TGTGCCAGCAGTTACGCGAGCGGAGCCACCTACGAGCAGTACTTC. Protein: CASSYASGATYEQYF. The rearrangement uses TRBV6-6 and TRBJ2-7, with D perhaps matching TRBD2 (5 bases). Germline CDR1 and CDR2: MNHNY and SVGAGI (reference sequence). The CDR3 has 15 amino acids. Trimming removed 2 bases at V and 2 bases at J, with 13 bases between.